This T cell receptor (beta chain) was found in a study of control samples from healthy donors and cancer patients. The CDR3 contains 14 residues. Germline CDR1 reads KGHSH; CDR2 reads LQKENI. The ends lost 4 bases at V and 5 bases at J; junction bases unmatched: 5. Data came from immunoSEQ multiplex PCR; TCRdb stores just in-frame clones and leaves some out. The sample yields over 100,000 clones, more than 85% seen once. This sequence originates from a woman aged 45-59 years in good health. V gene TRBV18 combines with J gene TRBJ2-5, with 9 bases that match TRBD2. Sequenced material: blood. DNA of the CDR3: TGTGCCAGCTCACAGGGACTAGCAGGCGAGACCCAGTACTTC. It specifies CASSQGLAGETQYF. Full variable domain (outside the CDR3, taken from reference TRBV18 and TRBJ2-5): NAGVMQNPRHLVRRRGQEARLRCSPMKGHSHVYWYRQLPEEGLKFMVYLQKENIIDESGMPKERFSAEFPKEGPSILRIQQVVRGDSAAYFCASSQGLAGETQYFGPGTRLLVL.